What follows are 13 T cell receptor beta chains derived from one specimen sequenced in a study of blood T cell repertoires in COVID-19. Some clones are missing from TCRdb's copy, which holds only in-frame ones; the method was immunoSEQ multiplex PCR. Of under 200,000 clones listed, roughly 89% are singletons. The sequenced material came from peripheral blood. The receptors were gathered from a woman aged 70 to 79 with COVID-19, enrolled during active disease.

This sequence joins TRBV9 and TRBJ1-4; D not resolved. Germline loops: CDR1 SGDLS, CDR2 YYNGEE. The CDR3 sequence is 14 residues long. V was shortened by 0 bases and J by 4 bases, with 7 bases between the two germline ends. The CDR3 sequence is CASSVGGSNEKLFF. The DNA for the CDR3 is TGTGCCAGCAGCGTAGGAGGGAGTAATGAAAAACTGTTTTTT.

The genes are TRBV6-1 and TRBJ1-5; TRBD1 might be the D (5 bases). Trimming shortened V by 0 bases and J by 7 bases, and 16 bases separated the two germline ends. This CDR3 contains 16 residues. CDR1 MNHNS and CDR2 SASEGT come from the germline V gene. The DNA for the CDR3 is TGTGCCAGCAGTGAAGCAAAAGTTCGGGGGAACCAGCCCCAGCATTTT. Translated: CASSEAKVRGNQPQHF.

This clone showed up just a few times. The chain joins TRBV5-4 to TRBJ1-6; 11 nucleotides align to TRBD1. With 4 bases clipped from V and 7 bases from J, the junction kept 7 bases outside the gene matches. Germline V gene data show CDR1 as SGHNT and CDR2 as YYREEE (reference sequence). The CDR3 sequence is 16 residues long. The CDR3 coding sequence is TGTGCCAGCAGCCTCGGACAGGGGGCTAAGAATTCACCCCTCCACTTT. Translated: CASSLGQGAKNSPLHF.

V gene TRBV9 combines with J gene TRBJ2-1, with 9 positions matching TRBD2. J lost 10 bases, V lost 4 bases, and 15 bases had no gene match. Germline V gene data show CDR1 as SGDLS and CDR2 as YYNGEE. The CDR3 covers 16 residues. The CDR3 region has the DNA TGTGCCAGCAGCCCTCGAGGCGGGGGGGGAAGAGAGGAGCAGTTCTTC. Its translation: CASSPRGGGGREEQFF.

The rearrangement joins TRBV5-4 to TRBJ1-4, with D tentatively TRBD1 (6 bases). V lost 5 bases, J lost 7 bases, and 15 bases lay in between. This CDR3 region has 14 residues. The germline CDR1 and CDR2 sequences are SGHNT and YYREEE (reference sequence). This CDR3 reads CASSLQGLGEKLFF. CDR3 DNA sequence: TGTGCCAGCAGTTTACAGGGCCTTGGTGAAAAACTGTTTTTT.

The chain carries TRBV20-1 and TRBJ2-1, with TRBD1 as a possible D gene (6 bases). Per the germline V gene, CDR1 is DFQATT and CDR2 is SNEGSKA (reference sequence). Trimming pared 5 bases from V and 5 bases from J, leaving 7 bases between. CDR3 length: 11 residues. CDR3 DNA: TGCAGTGCTTACAGGGACAATGAGCAGTTCTTC. Translation gives CSAYRDNEQFF.

This chain links TRBV28 with TRBJ2-7, with D maybe TRBD2 (5 bases). The CDR3 has 14 residues. In germline, CDR1 is MDHEN, CDR2 SYDVKM. V lost 8 bases, J lost 2 bases, and 16 bases lay in between. The chain's CDR3 is CASRSAGIPYEQYF. The CDR3 region has the DNA TGTGCCAGCCGCTCGGCGGGTATTCCCTACGAGCAGTACTTC. Using reference TRBV28 and TRBJ2-7 for the parts outside the CDR3, the full variable domain is DVKVTQSSRYLVKRTGEKVFLECVQDMDHENMFWYRQDPGLGLRLIYFSYDVKMKEKGDIPEGYSVSREKKERFSLILESASTNQTSMYLCASRSAGIPYEQYFGPGTRLTVT.

The gene calls are TRBV9 and TRBJ2-5, with D tentatively TRBD1 (5 bases). V lost 4 bases, J lost 4 bases, and 8 bases lay in between. The CDR3 length is 12 residues. Germline V gene lookup returns CDR1 SGDLS and CDR2 YYNGEE. CDR3 in amino acids: CASSSGRETQYF. The CDR3 DNA sequence: TGTGCCAGCAGCTCAGGGCGAGAGACCCAGTACTTC.

The V and J genes are TRBV6-4 and TRBJ1-3; 8 bases fit TRBD1. The germline gives CDR1 MRHNA, CDR2 SNTAGT. Trimming at V came to 3 bases and at J to 4 bases, leaving 8 bases not matched to a gene. The CDR3 runs 16 residues. The chain's CDR3 is CASSEPGQGSGNTIYF. DNA of the CDR3: TGTGCCAGCAGTGAGCCTGGACAGGGTTCGGGAAACACCATATATTTT.

This chain connects TRBV28 to TRBJ1-4; D may be TRBD1 (6 bases). CDR1 MDHEN and CDR2 SYDVKM come from the germline V gene. This CDR3 has 14 amino acids. The V gene lost 9 bases and the J gene lost 5 bases, with 16 bases spanning the gap. The CDR3 loop is CASETGQTNEKLFF. CDR3 DNA: TGTGCCAGTGAAACCGGACAGACGAATGAAAAACTGTTTTTT. The full variable domain, its missing parts supplied by reference TRBV28 and TRBJ1-4, is DVKVTQSSRYLVKRTGEKVFLECVQDMDHENMFWYRQDPGLGLRLIYFSYDVKMKEKGDIPEGYSVSREKKERFSLILESASTNQTSMYLCASETGQTNEKLFFGSGTQLSVL.

This clone was observed a single time. The V gene is TRBV6-5, the J gene TRBJ1-2; D gene ambiguous. The CDR3 sequence is 14 residues long. Germline-derived CDR1 and CDR2 are MNHEY and SVGAGI. The V end lost 0 bases, the J end lost 2 bases, and 7 bases lay between the germline ends. CDR3 sequence reads: CASSYSMRNYGYTF. CDR3 DNA: TGTGCCAGCAGTTACTCGATGAGAAACTATGGCTACACCTTC.

The table lists this clone with a few counts. Other DNA sequences in this specimen translate into the identical CDR3. This chain links TRBV25-1 with TRBJ1-4; unclear D gene. Trimming shortened V by 3 bases and J by 0 bases, and 8 bases separated the two germline ends. Germline CDR1 and CDR2: MGHDK and SYGVNS. The CDR3 loop spans 15 amino acids. The CDR3 DNA follows: TGTGCCAGCAGTGAGGGCGGGGCAACTAATGAAAAACTGTTTTTT. Translating gives CASSEGGATNEKLFF.

The J gene is TRBJ1-1, the V gene TRBV19, with 9 bases that match TRBD1. The J segment lost 4 bases and the V segment lost 1 base, leaving 10 bases of the junction unmatched. Per germline, CDR1 LNHDA and CDR2 SQIVND (reference sequence). The CDR3 runs to 17 residues. The CDR3 reads CASSIVGTGGGGTEAFF. Here the CDR3 DNA reads TGTGCCAGTAGTATAGTGGGAACAGGGGGCGGTGGCACTGAAGCTTTCTTT.